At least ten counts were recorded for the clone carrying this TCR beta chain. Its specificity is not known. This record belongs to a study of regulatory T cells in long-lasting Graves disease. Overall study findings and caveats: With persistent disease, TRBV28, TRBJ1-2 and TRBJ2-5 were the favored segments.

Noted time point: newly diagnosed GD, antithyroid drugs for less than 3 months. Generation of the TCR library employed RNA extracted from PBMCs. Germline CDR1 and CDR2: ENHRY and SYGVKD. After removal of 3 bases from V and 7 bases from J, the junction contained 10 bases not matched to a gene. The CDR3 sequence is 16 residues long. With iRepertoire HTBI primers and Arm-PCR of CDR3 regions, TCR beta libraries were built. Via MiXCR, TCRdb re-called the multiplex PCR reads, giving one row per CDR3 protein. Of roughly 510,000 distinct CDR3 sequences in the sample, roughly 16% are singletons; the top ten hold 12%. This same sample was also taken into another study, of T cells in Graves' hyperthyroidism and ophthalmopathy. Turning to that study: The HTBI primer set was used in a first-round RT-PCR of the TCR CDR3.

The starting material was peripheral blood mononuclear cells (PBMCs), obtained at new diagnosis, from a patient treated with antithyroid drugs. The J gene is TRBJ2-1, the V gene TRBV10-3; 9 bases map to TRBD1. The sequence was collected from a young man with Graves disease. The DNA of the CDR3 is TGTGCCATCAGTGATTCTCCGGGACAGGGTGGGAATGAGCAGTTCTTC. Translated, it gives CAISDSPGQGGNEQFF.